Listed below are T cell receptor beta chains from one sample, sequenced in a study of T cells after yellow fever vaccination. TCRdb itself ran the 5' RACE reads through MiXCR, one entry per CDR3 protein. The data show about 63,000 distinct CDR3 sequences, 7.4% seen once. Specimen: CD8+ T cells sorted from PBMCs, collected 15 days after the yellow fever booster vaccination. The source is a man aged 25-45 years who received the YFV17D yellow fever vaccine. CDR3s include the opening cysteine and the closing phenylalanine or tryptophan. Each record gives: J gene, D gene, V gene, clone size, CDR3 protein, CDR3 DNA. D genes are given only for firm matches. For some rows the clone size is stated as once, few or many, or as a class when expanded; others skip it.

J gene: TRBJ2-2; D gene: TRBD1; V gene: TRBV7-2; clone size: many; CDR3 protein: CASSYLSGLGQANTGELFF; CDR3 DNA: TGTGCCAGCAGCTACCTTTCGGGCTTGGGACAGGCGAACACCGGGGAGCTGTTTTTT
J gene: TRBJ2-2; D gene: .; V gene: TRBV7-3; clone size: many; CDR3 protein: CASSTTSPLTGELFF; CDR3 DNA: TGTGCCAGCAGCACAACTAGTCCCCTAACCGGGGAGCTGTTTTTT
J gene: TRBJ2-1; D gene: .; V gene: TRBV7-2; clone size: many; CDR3 protein: CASSLAESTYNEQFF; CDR3 DNA: TGTGCCAGCAGCTTAGCAGAAAGCACCTACAATGAGCAGTTCTTC
J gene: TRBJ2-7; D gene: .; V gene: TRBV14; clone size: many; CDR3 protein: CASSQYGLPYEQYF; CDR3 DNA: TGTGCCAGCAGCCAATACGGACTCCCCTACGAGCAGTACTTC
J gene: TRBJ2-2; D gene: .; V gene: TRBV30; clone size: .; CDR3 protein: CAWSVAHGELFF; CDR3 DNA: TGTGCCTGGAGTGTAGCACACGGGGAGCTGTTTTTT
J gene: TRBJ2-1; D gene: .; V gene: TRBV10-3; clone size: many; CDR3 protein: CAISVGENEQFF; CDR3 DNA: TGTGCCATCAGTGTAGGGGAGAATGAGCAGTTCTTC
J gene: TRBJ2-1; D gene: .; V gene: TRBV3-1; clone size: many; CDR3 protein: CASSQDRTAPGHEQFF; CDR3 DNA: TGTGCCAGCAGCCAAGACAGGACGGCACCCGGGCATGAGCAGTTCTTC
J gene: TRBJ2-7; D gene: .; V gene: TRBV27; clone size: many; CDR3 protein: CASSFAGASYEQYF; CDR3 DNA: TGTGCCAGCAGTTTCGCGGGGGCCTCCTACGAGCAGTACTTC
J gene: TRBJ2-1; D gene: TRBD2; V gene: TRBV5-6; clone size: .; CDR3 protein: CASSWPGLAGFNEQFF; CDR3 DNA: TGTGCCAGCAGCTGGCCGGGACTAGCGGGTTTCAATGAGCAGTTCTTC
J gene: TRBJ2-1; D gene: TRBD2; V gene: TRBV9; clone size: many; CDR3 protein: CARLPAGEYNEQFF; CDR3 DNA: TGTGCCAGGCTGCCAGCGGGAGAGTACAATGAGCAGTTCTTC
J gene: TRBJ2-1; D gene: .; V gene: TRBV29-1; clone size: few; CDR3 protein: CSVLLAEGRYNEQFF; CDR3 DNA: TGCAGCGTTCTTTTAGCGGAGGGCCGGTACAATGAGCAGTTCTTC
J gene: TRBJ2-2; D gene: TRBD2; V gene: TRBV29-1; clone size: many; CDR3 protein: CSVLPGTTNTGELFF; CDR3 DNA: TGCAGCGTTCTCCCCGGGACTACGAACACCGGGGAGCTGTTTTTT
J gene: TRBJ2-5; D gene: .; V gene: TRBV20-1; clone size: many; CDR3 protein: CSAREIGIGQETQYF; CDR3 DNA: TGCAGTGCTAGAGAAATAGGGATCGGGCAAGAGACCCAGTACTTC
J gene: TRBJ2-1; D gene: TRBD2; V gene: TRBV7-9; clone size: many; CDR3 protein: CASSLGTSGINEQFF; CDR3 DNA: TGTGCCAGCAGCTTAGGGACTAGCGGGATAAATGAGCAGTTCTTC
J gene: TRBJ1-1; D gene: .; V gene: TRBV6-5; clone size: many; CDR3 protein: CASSFGGGTEAFF; CDR3 DNA: TGTGCCAGCAGTTTTGGGGGTGGCACTGAAGCTTTCTTT
J gene: TRBJ2-1; D gene: TRBD1; V gene: TRBV29-1; clone size: many; CDR3 protein: CSIEQGGDEQFF; CDR3 DNA: TGCAGCATCGAACAGGGGGGCGATGAGCAGTTCTTC
J gene: TRBJ2-1; D gene: .; V gene: TRBV19; clone size: .; CDR3 protein: CASSKGAYNEQFF; CDR3 DNA: TGTGCCAGTAGTAAGGGAGCTTACAATGAGCAGTTCTTC
J gene: TRBJ2-3; D gene: .; V gene: TRBV19; clone size: many; CDR3 protein: CASSIWESTDTQYF; CDR3 DNA: TGTGCCAGTAGTATTTGGGAAAGCACAGATACGCAGTATTTT
J gene: TRBJ2-7; D gene: TRBD1; V gene: TRBV10-3; clone size: many; CDR3 protein: CATYPGQGTSYEQYF; CDR3 DNA: TGTGCCACTTACCCTGGACAGGGGACCTCCTACGAGCAGTACTTC
J gene: TRBJ2-7; D gene: TRBD2; V gene: TRBV9; clone size: many; CDR3 protein: CASSATSGIEQYF; CDR3 DNA: TGTGCCAGCAGCGCCACTAGCGGGATCGAGCAGTACTTC
J gene: TRBJ2-7; D gene: TRBD1; V gene: TRBV19; clone size: many; CDR3 protein: CASSPGQPWTYEQYF; CDR3 DNA: TGTGCCAGTAGCCCGGGACAGCCATGGACCTACGAGCAGTACTTC
J gene: TRBJ1-1; D gene: .; V gene: TRBV4-3; clone size: many; CDR3 protein: CASSQDSAGWNTEAFF; CDR3 DNA: TGCGCCAGCAGCCAAGATTCTGCAGGATGGAACACTGAAGCTTTCTTT
J gene: TRBJ2-7; D gene: .; V gene: TRBV7-9; clone size: many; CDR3 protein: CASSLSAGEDSYEQYF; CDR3 DNA: TGTGCCAGCAGCTTATCGGCGGGCGAGGATTCCTACGAGCAGTACTTC
J gene: TRBJ1-1; D gene: .; V gene: TRBV25-1; clone size: .; CDR3 protein: CASSRGRNTEAFF; CDR3 DNA: TGTGCCAGCAGTAGGGGGAGGAACACTGAAGCTTTCTTT
J gene: TRBJ1-2; D gene: .; V gene: TRBV4-3; clone size: few; CDR3 protein: CASSQDSGVVYYGYTF; CDR3 DNA: TGCGCCAGCAGCCAAGATTCCGGGGTTGTTTACTATGGCTACACCTTC
J gene: TRBJ2-2; D gene: .; V gene: TRBV15; clone size: many; CDR3 protein: CATSPRTGVATGELFF; CDR3 DNA: TGTGCCACCAGCCCAAGGACGGGAGTTGCCACCGGGGAGCTGTTTTTT
J gene: TRBJ2-7; D gene: TRBD2; V gene: TRBV5-1; clone size: many; CDR3 protein: CASSLGLAGGPLREQYF; CDR3 DNA: TGCGCCAGCAGCTTGGGACTAGCGGGAGGGCCTCTCCGCGAGCAGTACTTC
J gene: TRBJ2-7; D gene: .; V gene: TRBV7-9; clone size: many; CDR3 protein: CASSSRAEQYF; CDR3 DNA: TGTGCCAGCAGCTCTCGGGCCGAGCAGTACTTC
J gene: TRBJ2-1; D gene: TRBD2; V gene: TRBV30; clone size: many; CDR3 protein: CAWSVLAGGFNEQFF; CDR3 DNA: TGTGCCTGGAGTGTACTAGCGGGAGGGTTCAATGAGCAGTTCTTC